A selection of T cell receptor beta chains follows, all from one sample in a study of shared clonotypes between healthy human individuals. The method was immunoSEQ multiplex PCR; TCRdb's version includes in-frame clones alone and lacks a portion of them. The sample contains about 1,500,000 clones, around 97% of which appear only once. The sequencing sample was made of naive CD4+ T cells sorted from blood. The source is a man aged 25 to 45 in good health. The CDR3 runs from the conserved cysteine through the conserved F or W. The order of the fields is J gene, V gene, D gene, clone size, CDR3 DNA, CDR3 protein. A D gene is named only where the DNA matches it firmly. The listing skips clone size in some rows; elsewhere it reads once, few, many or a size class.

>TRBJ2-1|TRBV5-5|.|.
TGTGCCAGCGGTTTTGGTCATGAGCAGTTCTTC
CASGFGHEQFF
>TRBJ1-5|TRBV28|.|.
TGTGCCAGCAGTCCCGGGACACCTAGCAATCAGCCCCAGCATTTT
CASSPGTPSNQPQHF
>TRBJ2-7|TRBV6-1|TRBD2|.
TGTGCCAGCAGTGTTTACCAGCGGGAGGTACCCTACGAGCAGTACTTC
CASSVYQREVPYEQYF
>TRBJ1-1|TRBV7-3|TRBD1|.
TGTGCCAGCAGCGACTTGACAGGGTTAGCTTTCTTT
CASSDLTGLAFF
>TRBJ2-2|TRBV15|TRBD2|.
TGTGCCACCAGCAGTGATACCGGGACTAGCGGACTGTGGGGGGAGCTGTTTTTT
CATSSDTGTSGLWGELFF
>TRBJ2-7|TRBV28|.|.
TGTGCCAGTAACCTTGAGGCCTACGAGCAGTACTTC
CASNLEAYEQYF
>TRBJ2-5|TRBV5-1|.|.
TGCGCCAGCAGCTTCGGCCAGAAGGAGACCCAGTACTTC
CASSFGQKETQYF
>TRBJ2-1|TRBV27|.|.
TGTGCCAGCACCCGAGGGGATTCGGGCTCCTACAATGAGCAGTTCTTC
CASTRGDSGSYNEQFF
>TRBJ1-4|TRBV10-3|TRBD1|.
TGTGCCATCAGTACCCGGGACAGGGGTAATGAAAAACTGTTTTTT
CAISTRDRGNEKLFF
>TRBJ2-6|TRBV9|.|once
TGTGCCAGCAGCGTAGCGGTGGTGTCCGCCTCTGGGGCCAACGTCCTGACTTTC
CASSVAVVSASGANVLTF
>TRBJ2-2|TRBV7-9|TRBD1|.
TGTGCCAGCAGTTCCCAGGGGGCCGGGGAGCTGTTTTTT
CASSSQGAGELFF
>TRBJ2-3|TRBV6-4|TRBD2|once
TGTGCCAGCAGTGAGAATAGCGGGAACGCAGATACGCAGTATTTT
CASSENSGNADTQYF
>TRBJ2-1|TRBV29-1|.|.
TGCAGCGTTGAGGTTGAGCAGTTCTTC
CSVEVEQFF
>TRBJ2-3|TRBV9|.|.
TGTGCCAGCAGCGTTGTCGGAATCCCCACAGATACGCAGTATTTT
CASSVVGIPTDTQYF
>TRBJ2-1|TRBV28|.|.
TGTGCCAGCAGTTTAGCCAACAGGCGCTCCTACAATGAGCAGTTCTTC
CASSLANRRSYNEQFF
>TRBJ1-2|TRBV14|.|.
TGTGCCAGCAGCCAAGACGCCTATGGCTACACCTTC
CASSQDAYGYTF
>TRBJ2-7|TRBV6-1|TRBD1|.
TGTGCCAGCAGCCGGACAGGGGACAACGAGCAGTACTTC
CASSRTGDNEQYF
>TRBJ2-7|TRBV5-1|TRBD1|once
TGCGCCAGCAGCTACCAGGGGGCCCCGGTTGTCGAGCAGTACTTC
CASSYQGAPVVEQYF
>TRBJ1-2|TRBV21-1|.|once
TGTGCCAGCAGCAATGGGGCTCAGGGGGCTAATTATGGCTACACCTTC
CASSNGAQGANYGYTF
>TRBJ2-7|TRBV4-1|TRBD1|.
TGCGCCAGCAGCATCATTAAAACGGGGCAGGGGGCTTCCTACGAGCAGTACTTC
CASSIIKTGQGASYEQYF
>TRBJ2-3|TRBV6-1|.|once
TGTGCCAGCAGTGAGTATCTAGACGCCTACACAGATACGCAGTATTTT
CASSEYLDAYTDTQYF
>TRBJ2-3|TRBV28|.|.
TGTGCCAGCAGTTTGTTTGGCGCGACAGATACGCAGTATTTT
CASSLFGATDTQYF
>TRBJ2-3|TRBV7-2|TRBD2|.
TGTGCCAGCAGCTCGACTAGCGGGAGGAGAGATACGCAGTATTTT
CASSSTSGRRDTQYF
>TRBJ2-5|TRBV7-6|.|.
TGTGCCAGCAGCCTCAACGACAGTCCGGGGGTGACCCAGTACTTC
CASSLNDSPGVTQYF
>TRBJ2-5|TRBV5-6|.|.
TGTGCCAGCAGCTCGCAGCAGGGTTACCAAGAGACCCAGTACTTC
CASSSQQGYQETQYF
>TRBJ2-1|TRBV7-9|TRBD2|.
TGTGCCAGCAGCTTATCACTAGCGGGCTCCTACAATGAGCAGTTCTTC
CASSLSLAGSYNEQFF
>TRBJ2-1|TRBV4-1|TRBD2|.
TGCGCCAGCAGCCAAGGCCCGCACCATGGGGCTAGCGGAGATAGCTCCTACAATGAGCAGTTCTTC
CASSQGPHHGASGDSSYNEQFF
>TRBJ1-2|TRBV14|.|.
TGTGCCAGCAGCCAAGACAGGCTCTACTACACCTTC
CASSQDRLYYTF
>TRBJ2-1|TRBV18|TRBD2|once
TGTGCCAGCTCACCCACTAGCGGGAGCCACAATGAGCAGTTCTTC
CASSPTSGSHNEQFF
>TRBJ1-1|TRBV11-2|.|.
TGTGCCAGCAGCCGAGGCAGGGGAAACACTGAAGCTTTCTTT
CASSRGRGNTEAFF
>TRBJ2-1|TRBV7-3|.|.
TGTGCCAGCAGCTTAACGTTCGGCGATGAGCAGTTCTTC
CASSLTFGDEQFF
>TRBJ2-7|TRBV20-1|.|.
TGCAGTGCTAGCCCCCTTTACGAGCAGTACTTC
CSASPLYEQYF
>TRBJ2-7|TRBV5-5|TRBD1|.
TGTGCCAGCAGGGACCTAGGGGGCATCTACGAGCAGTACTTC
CASRDLGGIYEQYF
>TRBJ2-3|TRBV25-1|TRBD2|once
TGTGCCAGCAGTGGGCGGGAGGGTTTTGCAGATACGCAGTATTTT
CASSGREGFADTQYF
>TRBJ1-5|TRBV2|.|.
TGTGCCAGCACGAGGAGGGCAGGGAACGTCTATAGCAATCAGCCCCAGCATTTT
CASTRRAGNVYSNQPQHF
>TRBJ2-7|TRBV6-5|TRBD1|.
TGTGCCAGCAGCATGGGACAGTACGAGCAGTACTTC
CASSMGQYEQYF
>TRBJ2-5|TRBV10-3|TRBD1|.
TGTGCCACCAGGACGGACAGGGGGCTAGAGACCCAGTACTTC
CATRTDRGLETQYF
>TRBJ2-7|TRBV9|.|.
TGTGCCAGCAGCGTTGCTGAGGGCGAGCAGTACTTC
CASSVAEGEQYF
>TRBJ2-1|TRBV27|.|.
TGTGCCAGCAGTTCCCTCGGCGCAGGGAGGAATGAGCAGTTCTTC
CASSSLGAGRNEQFF
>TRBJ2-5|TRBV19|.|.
TGTGCCAGTAGTATAGGAACACAAGAGACCCAGTACTTC
CASSIGTQETQYF
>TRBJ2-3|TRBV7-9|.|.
TGTGCCAGCAGGTTACAGGGCGCCGGCACAGATACGCAGTATTTT
CASRLQGAGTDTQYF
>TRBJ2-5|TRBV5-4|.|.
TGTGCCAGCAGCCCCGGCGGAGGGCCCCGCTGGGAGACCCAGTACTTC
CASSPGGGPRWETQYF
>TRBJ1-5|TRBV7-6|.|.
TGTGCCAGCAGCTTAGATGCTGGGCAGCCCCAGCATTTT
CASSLDAGQPQHF
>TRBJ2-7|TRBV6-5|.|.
TGTGCCAGCGGCCCGAACTCCTACGAGCAGTACTTC
CASGPNSYEQYF
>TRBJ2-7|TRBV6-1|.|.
TGTGCCAGCAGTGAAGACACGGACGAGCAGTACTTC
CASSEDTDEQYF
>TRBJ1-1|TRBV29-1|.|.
TGCAGCGTCGTTGATCAGGGGCTCGCGAACACTGAAGCTTTCTTT
CSVVDQGLANTEAFF
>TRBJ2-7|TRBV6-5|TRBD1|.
TGTGCCAGCAGTTACCTAGGACAGGGGCCCTCCTACGAGCAGTACTTC
CASSYLGQGPSYEQYF
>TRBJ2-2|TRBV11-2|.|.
TGTGCCAGCAGCTTACAGGCTAACACCGGGGAGCTGTTTTTT
CASSLQANTGELFF
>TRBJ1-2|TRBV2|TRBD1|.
TGTGCCAGTACCGGACAGGGGGCTCAGTATGGCTACACCTTC
CASTGQGAQYGYTF
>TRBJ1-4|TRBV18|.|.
TGTGCCAGCTCACCACTATCAGGACCGGCCGAGGGAGAAAAACTGTTTTTT
CASSPLSGPAEGEKLFF
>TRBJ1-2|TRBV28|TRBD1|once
TGTGCCAGCAGTTCCCCAGGGGGCAACTATGGCTACACCTTC
CASSSPGGNYGYTF
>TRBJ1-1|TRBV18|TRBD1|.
TGTGCCAGCTCGTACGGACAGGGTCTAGGTGATGCGAACACTGAAGCTTTCTTT
CASSYGQGLGDANTEAFF
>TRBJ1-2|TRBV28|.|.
TGTGCCAGCAGTTCACCGGGACACTACTATGGCTACACCTTC
CASSSPGHYYGYTF
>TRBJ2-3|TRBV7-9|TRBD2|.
TGTGCCAGCAGCAAGGGACTAGCGGGCTTCTCGGCAGATACGCAGTATTTT
CASSKGLAGFSADTQYF
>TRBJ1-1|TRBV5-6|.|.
TGTGCCAGCAGCTTGCAGGGAGTAGGTACTGAAGCTTTCTTT
CASSLQGVGTEAFF
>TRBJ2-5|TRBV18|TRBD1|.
TGTGCCAGCTCACCGGACAGGGTACGTGAGACCCAGTACTTC
CASSPDRVRETQYF
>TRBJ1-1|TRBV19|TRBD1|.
TGTGCCAGTAGTATAAGGGGGCCGCCCACTGAAGCTTTCTTT
CASSIRGPPTEAFF
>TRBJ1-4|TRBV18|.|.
TGTGCCAGCTCACCACCTGGATCCTATAATGAAAAACTGTTTTTT
CASSPPGSYNEKLFF
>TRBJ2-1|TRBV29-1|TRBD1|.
TGCAGCGTGGGACAGGGGGCCTCCTACAATGAGCAGTTCTTC
CSVGQGASYNEQFF